The rows below give T cell receptor delta chains drawn from one sample of a study of Vδ1+ human thymocytes. TCRdb re-called the multiplex PCR reads through CATT. Here the sample spans 45,000 to 60,000 delta-chain clones, around 15% being singletons. The material sequenced was Vdelta1+ gamma-delta thymocytes from the thymus. The receptor set was obtained from a boy less than two years old who had congenital heart surgery. CDR3s include the opening cysteine and the closing phenylalanine or tryptophan. The D gene is left open where the match is weak. A row's size may be missing; if present it is once, few, many or a size class.

size | J | D | V | CDR3 | DNA
. | TRDJ1 | . | TRDV1 | CALGERYAGGGKYTDKLIF | TGTGCTCTTGGGGAACGATACGCCGGGGGGGGGAAGTACACCGATAAACTCATCTTT
few | TRDJ1 | TRDD3 | TRDV1 | CALGEDEDWGPADTDKLIF | TGTGCTCTTGGGGAAGATGAGGACTGGGGGCCTGCGGACACCGATAAACTCATCTTT
. | TRDJ1 | TRDD3 | TRDV1 | CALGVHHFVLGKKTDKLIF | TGTGCTCTTGGGGTTCATCACTTCGTACTGGGGAAAAAGACCGATAAACTCATCTTT
. | TRDJ1 | TRDD3 | TRDV1 | CALGEHYHPSGGYAPTDKLIF | TGTGCTCTTGGGGAACACTACCACCCCAGTGGGGGATACGCTCCAACCGATAAACTCATCTTT
few | TRDJ1 | TRDD3 | TRDV1 | CALGENTCFHRTGGTDKLIF | TGTGCTCTTGGGGAAAATACATGCTTCCACCGTACTGGGGGCACCGATAAACTCATCTTT
. | TRDJ1 | TRDD3 | TRDV1 | CALGEELGDTSGDKLIF | TGTGCTCTTGGGGAAGAGTTGGGGGATACGTCTGGCGATAAACTCATCTTT
few | TRDJ1 | TRDD3 | TRDV1 | CALGELRPLGVLGDTYTDKLIF | TGTGCTCTTGGGGAACTACGGCCCCTAGGTGTACTGGGGGATACGTACACCGATAAACTCATCTTT
few | TRDJ1 | . | TRDV1 | CALGELSDPNTDKLIF | TGTGCTCTTGGGGAACTATCTGACCCAAACACCGATAAACTCATCTTT
few | TRDJ1 | TRDD3 | TRDV1 | CALGDASPSTGGYARYTDKLIF | TGTGCTCTTGGGGACGCATCCCCTTCCACGGGGGGATACGCGAGGTACACCGATAAACTCATCTTT
. | TRDJ1 | . | TRDV1 | CALGELWRLATDKLIF | TGTGCTCTTGGGGAACTCTGGAGGTTGGCCACCGATAAACTCATCTTT
. | TRDJ1 | TRDD3 | TRDV1 | CALGGLPWPTGGYGDYTDKLIF | TGTGCTCTTGGGGGACTTCCCTGGCCAACTGGGGGATACGGGGATTACACCGATAAACTCATCTTT
few | TRDJ1 | TRDD3 | TRAV29/DV5 | CAATLLLRFLYWGLKPVTDKLIF | TGTGCAGCGACTCTCCTCCTACGTTTTCTCTACTGGGGGCTAAAACCAGTTACCGATAAACTCATCTTT
few | TRDJ1 | TRDD2 | TRDV1 | CALGEGYLLFLPLYPGELIF | TGTGCTCTTGGGGAAGGATATCTCCTCTTCCTACCCTTGTACCCAGGTGAACTCATCTTT
. | TRDJ1 | . | TRDV1 | CALGYCAGELMYTDKLIF | TGTGCTCTTGGGTATTGTGCGGGGGAACTAATGTACACCGATAAACTCATCTTT
. | TRDJ3 | . | TRAV29/DV5 | CAARRTWDTRQMFF | TGTGCAGCAAGAAGGACCTGGGACACCCGACAGATGTTTTTC
. | TRDJ1 | TRDD3 | TRDV1 | CALGEDRNALAWGTLYTDKLIF | TGTGCTCTTGGGGAGGATCGTAACGCCTTAGCCTGGGGGACCCTATACACCGATAAACTCATCTTT
few | TRDJ1 | . | TRDV1 | CALGELVDFNTEKLIF | TGTGCTCTTGGGGAACTGGTCGATTTCAATACCGAAAAACTCATCTTT
few | TRDJ1 | TRDD3 | TRDV1 | CALGEPYPPGYRSYTDKLIF | TGTGCTCTTGGGGAACCTTACCCACCGGGATACCGATCCTACACCGATAAACTCATCTTT
few | TRDJ1 | TRDD3 | TRDV1 | CALGEQPSLGLGDSNTDKLIF | TGTGCTCTTGGGGAACAACCTTCCCTAGGACTGGGGGATTCCAACACCGATAAACTCATCTTT
. | TRDJ1 | TRDD3 | TRDV1 | CALGELSCGLGDTPFKYTDKLIF | TGTGCTCTTGGGGAACTTAGCTGTGGGTTGGGGGATACCCCGTTTAAGTACACCGATAAACTCATCTTT
. | TRDJ1 | TRDD3 | TRDV1 | CALGNYPFLRGVLGDTDKLIF | TGTGCTCTTGGGAATTACCCATTCCTACGAGGGGTACTGGGGGATACCGATAAACTCATCTTT
few | TRDJ1 | TRDD3 | TRDV1 | CALGDGLPEGRPLGDTNTDKLIF | TGTGCTCTTGGGGATGGCCTTCCTGAGGGTAGGCCACTGGGGGATACGAACACCGATAAACTCATCTTT
. | TRDJ1 | TRDD3 | TRDV1 | CALGVPLRVLGDTFGADKLIF | TGTGCTCTTGGGGTCCCCCTACGCGTACTGGGGGATACATTTGGGGCCGATAAACTCATCTTT
few | TRDJ1 | . | TRDV1 | CALGAPFLPRGYADKLIF | TGTGCTCTTGGGGCCCCCTTCCTACCTCGGGGATACGCCGATAAACTCATCTTT
. | TRDJ1 | TRDD3 | TRDV1 | CALGGATYWGITDKLIF | TGTGCTCTTGGCGGGGCTACGTACTGGGGGATCACCGATAAACTCATCTTT
few | TRDJ1 | . | TRDV1 | CALGELVGYTDKLIF | TGTGCTCTTGGGGAACTAGTCGGGTACACCGATAAACTCATCTTT
. | TRDJ1 | . | TRDV3 | CASPATGPYTDKLIF | TGTGCCTCCCCTGCCACTGGGCCCTACACCGATAAACTCATCTTT
. | TRDJ1 | TRDD3 | TRDV1 | CALGPRETVGGIRDKLIF | TGTGCTCTTGGGCCCCGAGAAACGGTTGGGGGGATACGTGATAAACTCATCTTT
. | TRDJ1 | TRDD3 | TRDV1 | CALGEFPLFLRGPYWGIHPDKLIF | TGTGCTCTTGGGGAATTTCCCCTCTTCCTACGAGGGCCCTACTGGGGGATACATCCCGATAAACTCATCTTT
medium-sized | TRDJ1 | . | TRDV2 | CACGGYTDKLIF | TGTGCCTGTGGGGGATACACCGATAAACTCATCTTT
few | TRDJ1 | . | TRDV1 | CALGVRYYAPPYTDKLIF | TGTGCTCTTGGCGTAAGATACTACGCCCCCCCGTACACCGATAAACTCATCTTT
. | TRDJ1 | . | TRDV1 | CALHPSHNRPTDKLIF | TGTGCTCTTCACCCCTCCCACAATAGGCCCACCGATAAACTCATCTTT
. | TRDJ1 | . | TRDV1 | CALGESNFLLHWGRRGTDKLIF | TGTGCTCTTGGGGAATCCAACTTCCTACTACACTGGGGGCGGAGGGGGACCGATAAACTCATCTTT
. | TRDJ1 | . | TRDV1 | CALGARGRGFSTDKLIF | TGTGCTCTTGGGGCCAGGGGCCGGGGATTCAGCACCGATAAACTCATCTTT
few | TRDJ1 | . | TRDV1 | CALGELAFLGTPYTDKLIF | TGTGCTCTTGGGGAACTAGCGTTCCTCGGTACCCCGTACACCGATAAACTCATCTTT
. | TRDJ1 | TRDD3 | TRDV2 | CACDTEPSSELLGDNELIF | TGTGCCTGCGACACCGAGCCTTCCTCCGAACTACTGGGGGATAATGAACTCATCTTT
few | TRDJ1 | TRDD3 | TRDV1 | CALGEQPLGSSVDGGFTDKLIF | TGTGCTCTTGGGGAACAACCGCTGGGAAGTTCGGTTGATGGGGGATTTACCGATAAACTCATCTTT
. | TRDJ1 | TRDD3 | TRDV1 | CALGEFYGLGDLYTDKLIF | TGTGCTCTTGGGGAATTCTACGGACTGGGGGATCTGTACACCGATAAACTCATCTTT
. | TRDJ1 | . | TRDV1 | CALGVAPRTLWYTDKLIF | TGTGCTCTTGGGGTGGCTCCGCGGACCCTTTGGTACACCGATAAACTCATCTTT
. | TRDJ1 | . | TRDV1 | CALGLLFPPLGDKLIF | TGTGCTCTTGGACTACTCTTCCCCCCGCTGGGGGATAAACTCATCTTT
few | TRDJ1 | . | TRDV1 | CALGEHPLKVRSQTDKLIF | TGTGCTCTTGGGGAACACCCCCTCAAAGTTCGTTCCCAAACCGATAAACTCATCTTT
few | TRDJ1 | . | TRDV1 | CALGGPSLHTRTDKLIF | TGTGCTCTTGGGGGGCCTTCACTCCATACCCGAACCGATAAACTCATCTTT
. | TRDJ1 | TRDD3 | TRDV1 | CALGERPPRGIHTDKLIF | TGTGCTCTTGGGGAACGTCCTCCTAGGGGGATACACACCGATAAACTCATCTTT
few | TRDJ1 | . | TRDV1 | CALGELRAGDDKLIF | TGTGCTCTTGGGGAACTACGCGCGGGGGACGATAAACTCATCTTT
. | TRDJ2 | TRDD3 | TRDV1 | CALGELSFLTGGYPTLTAQLFF | TGTGCTCTTGGGGAACTCTCCTTCCTTACTGGGGGATATCCCACTTTGACAGCACAACTCTTCTTT
. | TRDJ1 | . | TRDV1 | CALGEPMTDGNKLIF | TGTGCTCTTGGGGAACCGATGACAGATGGAAATAAACTCATCTTT
. | TRDJ1 | TRDD3 | TRDV2 | CACDTGWGILGTDKLIF | TGTGCCTGTGACACGGGCTGGGGGATACTGGGGACCGATAAACTCATCTTT
. | TRDJ1 | TRDD3 | TRDV1 | CALGASASAYWGSEGYTDKLIF | TGTGCTCTTGGGGCTAGCGCGTCCGCGTACTGGGGATCAGAAGGGTACACCGATAAACTCATCTTT
few | TRDJ1 | TRDD3 | TRDV1 | CALGEPPSPYWGNTDKLIF | TGTGCTCTTGGGGAACCCCCATCACCGTACTGGGGGAACACCGATAAACTCATCTTT
. | TRDJ1 | TRDD3 | TRDV1 | CALGVTQSAFHVLGDLKGTDKLIF | TGTGCTCTTGGGGTTACTCAGTCGGCCTTCCACGTACTGGGGGACCTGAAAGGGACCGATAAACTCATCTTT
. | TRDJ1 | . | TRDV1 | CALGNVPTLKFIF | TGTGCTCTTGGGAACGTTCCCACGCTTAAATTCATCTTT
many | TRDJ1 | TRDD3 | TRDV2 | CACDTGILGALYTDKLIF | TGTGCCTGTGACACCGGGATCCTGGGGGCTCTATACACCGATAAACTCATCTTT